Listed here are 19 T cell receptor beta chains from one sample, sequenced in a study of cytomegalovirus exposure and HLA in healthy donors. TCRdb's copy holds only in-frame clones and misses some; the assay was immunoSEQ multiplex PCR. Of 250,000 to 400,000 clones listed, roughly 86% are singletons. The sequenced material came from PBMCs. Source of these receptors: a man aged 25-40 years in good health and CMV-seronegative.

The rearrangement links TRBV23-1 to TRBJ1-3; D call uncertain. TRBV23-1 is an ORF, with its function uncertain. V lost 0 bases and J 4 bases, leaving 13 bases between the germline ends. The length of the CDR3 is 16 residues. The DNA for the CDR3 is TGCGCCAGCAGTCAATCGTGTTGGCAGCGGGGAAACACCATATATTTT. Encoded protein: CASSQSCWQRGNTIYF.

The chain carries TRBV2 and TRBJ2-5; TRBD2 matches 7 bases. J was trimmed by 1 base and V by 2 bases; bases with no gene match: 16. This CDR3 comprises 19 residues. CDR1 is SNHLY and CDR2 is FYNNEI in the germline V gene. The CDR3 coding sequence is TGTGCCAGCAGTGAACGATCACGGGGCGCGGGGGTGCTCCAAGAGACCCAGTACTTC. It encodes CASSERSRGAGVLQETQYF. Supplemented by reference TRBV2 and TRBJ2-5, the full variable domain reads EPEVTQTPSHQVTQMGQEVILRCVPISNHLYFYWYRQILGQKVEFLVSFYNNEISEKSEIFDDQFSVERPDGSNFTLKIRSTKLEDSAMYFCASSERSRGAGVLQETQYFGPGTRLLVL.

CDR3 sequence reads: CASSLAGNTIYF. In DNA form, the CDR3 reads TGTGCCAGCAGCTTGGCAGGAAACACCATATATTTT. V usage is TRBV7-9 and J usage is TRBJ1-3; D not certain. Germline loops: CDR1 SEHNR, CDR2 FQNEAQ (reference sequence). V was clipped by 3 bases and J by 4 bases, with 4 bases between them. The CDR3 runs 12 residues.

This clone was recorded a few times. The chain carries TRBV7-2 and TRBJ1-2, with a tentative D call TRBD1 (5 bases). The CDR3 has 14 residues. Looked up from germline, CDR1 is SGHTA and CDR2 is FQGNSA. The V end lost 5 bases, the J end lost 6 bases, and 16 bases lay between the germline ends. The CDR3 DNA is TGTGCCAGCAGCCGCATCGTAGGGGAACATGGCTACACCTTC. This encodes CASSRIVGEHGYTF.

The V call is TRBV5-4, the J call TRBJ1-2; D not resolved. V gave up 1 base and J gave up 0 bases, with 7 bases separating them. The V gene's germline CDR1 is SGHNT and CDR2 YYREEE (reference sequence). The CDR3 is made up of 14 amino acids. In nucleotides, the CDR3 is TGTGCCAGCAGCTTGCTGGCAACTAACTATGGCTACACCTTC. Protein sequence: CASSLLATNYGYTF.

This CDR3 reads CASSYSKPVGYTF. The CDR3 DNA sequence: TGTGCCAGCAGTTACTCGAAACCGGTTGGCTACACCTTC. This chain joins TRBV6-5 and TRBJ1-2, with D hard to call. The CDR3 contains 13 residues. The germline V and J ends were trimmed by 0 bases and 7 bases, with 9 bases remaining between them. CDR1 MNHEY and CDR2 SVGAGI come from the germline V gene.

J is TRBJ2-7 and V is TRBV27, with D perhaps TRBD1 (6 bases). V dropped 7 bases and J dropped 6 bases, with 22 bases sitting between them. The CDR3 spans 15 residues. Germline V CDR1 and CDR2: MNHEY, SMNVEV (reference sequence). The CDR3 DNA sequence: TGTGCCAGCACCACCGCCCGAGGGCAGGGGTGCGAGCAGTACTTC. Encoded protein: CASTTARGQGCEQYF.

The V call is TRBV6-6, the J call TRBJ1-2; 7 bases line up with TRBD1. CDR3 size: 13 residues. Germline-derived CDR1 and CDR2 are MNHNY and SVGAGI (reference sequence). Trimming cost V 6 bases and J 9 bases; bases outside gene matches: 10. The CDR3 spells CASRGTGARRYTF. The CDR3 DNA sequence: TGTGCCAGCAGGGGCACAGGGGCCCGTCGCTACACCTTC.

This clone has just a few counts. The chain uses TRBV7-8 and TRBJ2-1, with D perhaps matching TRBD2 (6 bases). The germline CDR1 and CDR2 sequences are SGHVS and FQNEAQ. The CDR3 is 14 amino acids. V lost 1 base to trimming and J lost 7 bases, with 11 bases between them. The CDR3 coding sequence is TGTGCCAGCAGCTTAGTGGGGACTTCGAATGAGCAGTTCTTC. Its protein is CASSLVGTSNEQFF.

This rearrangement joins TRBV11-2 to TRBJ2-6; possibly TRBD2 for D (6 bases). Germline values: CDR1 SGHAT, CDR2 FQNNGV. The CDR3 totals 17 residues. The V end lost 5 bases, the J end lost 2 bases, and 16 bases lay between the germline ends. DNA for the CDR3: TGTGCCAGCAGCGCCTGGGGGGTGCAGGCTGGGGCCAACGTCCTGACTTTC. It specifies CASSAWGVQAGANVLTF.

The chain employs TRBV30 and TRBJ2-7, with D possibly being TRBD1 (7 bases). From germline, CDR1 is GTSNPN and CDR2 SVGIG (reference sequence). Trimming stripped 3 bases from V and 7 bases from J, with 22 bases between. This CDR3 comprises 15 residues. The CDR3 loop reads CAWSRDSSFGREQYF. DNA of the CDR3: TGTGCCTGGAGCCGGGACAGTTCTTTTGGGAGGGAGCAGTACTTC.

The chain couples TRBV4-3 to TRBJ2-2; 7 bases align to TRBD2. This CDR3 has 15 residues. The V gene end was trimmed by 1 base and the J gene end by 4 bases; junction bases not matched to a gene: 3. Germline-derived CDR1 and CDR2 are LGHNA and YSLEER. This CDR3 reads CASSQVLASTGELFF. CDR3 nucleotides: TGCGCCAGCAGCCAAGTACTAGCGTCCACCGGGGAGCTGTTTTTT.

The chain is built from TRBV27 and TRBJ1-1; 11 nucleotides agree with TRBD1. Trimming took 2 bases from V and 6 from J; bases not matched to a gene: 2. The germline CDR1 and CDR2 sequences are MNHEY and SMNVEV (reference sequence). This CDR3 is built from 14 residues. Written as DNA, the CDR3 is TGTGCCAGCAGTTTACGGGGACAGGGGGCTGAAGCTTTCTTT. Its translation: CASSLRGQGAEAFF.

This clone came up a few times. This chain joins TRBV7-9 and TRBJ2-7; D is perhaps TRBD1 (6 bases). Trimming removed 5 bases from V and 0 bases from J, with 14 bases in between. CDR1 is SEHNR, CDR2 FQNEAQ, per germline (reference sequence). CDR3 length: 15 residues. The CDR3 here is CASSLHTGSSYEQYF. Written as DNA, the CDR3 is TGTGCCAGCAGCCTCCATACAGGGAGCTCCTACGAGCAGTACTTC.

The chain couples TRBV27 to TRBJ1-3; 10 bases align to TRBD1. V was pared by 6 bases and J by 2 bases, with 4 bases of the junction left unmatched. Looked up from germline, CDR1 is MNHEY and CDR2 is SMNVEV (reference sequence). There are 15 residues in the CDR3. CDR3 sequence: CASRLTGGPGNTIYF. CDR3 coding DNA: TGTGCCAGCAGACTGACAGGGGGCCCTGGAAACACCATATATTTT.

V gene TRBV27 combines with J gene TRBJ1-4; perhaps TRBD1 as D (5 bases). V was cut by 1 base and J by 0 bases, with 12 bases left in between. This CDR3 spans 17 amino acids. Germline values: CDR1 MNHEY, CDR2 SMNVEV (reference sequence). In DNA form, the CDR3 reads TGTGCCAGCAGTTTATTGGGGCAAACCACAACTAATGAAAAACTGTTTTTT. It codes for CASSLLGQTTTNEKLFF.

This chain uses TRBV5-6 with TRBJ2-1, with a weak D call TRBD2 (5 bases). Germline V gene data show CDR1 as SGHDT and CDR2 as YYEEEE. Trimming left V 0 bases short and J 5 bases short, with 12 bases between. The CDR3 is made up of 15 amino acids. The CDR3 sequence is CASSLVIWGDNEQFF. The CDR3 DNA sequence: TGTGCCAGCAGCTTGGTTATTTGGGGAGACAATGAGCAGTTCTTC. Variable domain in full (rest from reference TRBV5-6 and TRBJ2-1): DAGVTQSPTHLIKTRGQQVTLRCSPKSGHDTVSWYQQALGQGPQFIFQYYEEEERQRGNFPDRFSGHQFPNYSSELNVNALLLGDSALYLCASSLVIWGDNEQFFGPGTRLTVL.

The rearrangement links TRBV6-1 to TRBJ1-6; 9 bases are shared with TRBD1. The length of the CDR3 is 14 residues. The V gene end was trimmed by 7 bases and the J gene end by 7 bases; junction bases not matched to a gene: 5. CDR1 MNHNS and CDR2 SASEGT come from the germline V gene. Written as DNA, the CDR3 is TGTGCCAGCACCCGGACAGGGGACAATTCACCCCTCCACTTT. It translates to CASTRTGDNSPLHF.

The chain couples TRBV30 to TRBJ2-5; TRBD2 matches at 9 bases. V was pared by 5 bases and J by 5 bases, with 12 bases of the junction left unmatched. Per germline, CDR1 GTSNPN and CDR2 SVGIG (reference sequence). This CDR3 comprises 15 residues. This CDR3 reads CAWGSGLSGRETQYF. The CDR3 DNA reads as TGTGCCTGGGGAAGCGGATTAAGCGGGAGGGAGACCCAGTACTTC.